A selection of T cell receptor beta chains follows, all from one sample in a study of T cells in Graves' hyperthyroidism and ophthalmopathy. A single record per CDR3 protein comes from TCRdb applying MiXCR to the multiplex PCR reads. The repertoire holds approximately 570,000 distinct CDR3 sequences, with roughly 21% as singletons. The sequencing input was blood. The receptors stem from a man in his forties with Graves' ophthalmopathy. The CDR3 runs from the conserved cysteine through the conserved F or W. A D gene is named only where the DNA matches it firmly. The size field is filled for only some rows; it gives once, few, many or a size class.

>.|TRBJ1-5|TRBV20-1|.
TGCAGTGCTAGAAGCAGGGACAATCAGCCCCAGCATTTT
CSARSRDNQPQHF
>.|TRBJ2-1|TRBV7-8|many
TGTGCCAGCAGCTTTCGCCGGCTGTCGTTGTTCAATGAGCAGTTCTTC
CASSFRRLSLFNEQFF
>.|TRBJ1-6|TRBV7-3|.
TGTGCCAGCAGCCTATCCCCCGAAAAGATATCACCCCTCCACTTT
CASSLSPEKISPLHF
>.|TRBJ2-7|TRBV2|many
TGTGCCAGCAGCCGGACAGCCGGGGCGGGGGTCGAGCAGTACTTC
CASSRTAGAGVEQYF
>TRBD1|TRBJ2-1|TRBV7-8|many
TGTGCCAGCATCCGACAGGGGCACAATGAGCAGTTCTTC
CASIRQGHNEQFF
>.|TRBJ2-1|TRBV20-1|few
TGCAGTGCCCCCTCTCAGGGGTTCCCACTCTTC
CSAPSQGFPLF
>.|TRBJ1-5|TRBV24-1|.
TGTGCCACCAGTCTAGGTCATGTGAATCAGCCCCAGCATTTT
CATSLGHVNQPQHF
>.|TRBJ2-5|TRBV11-3|.
TGTGCCAGCAGCCCTTCGCACGTGGAGACCCAGTACTTC
CASSPSHVETQYF
>.|TRBJ2-4|TRBV9|.
TGTGCCAGCAGCCTGACCCCTGGGGAGCAAAACATTCAGTACTTC
CASSLTPGEQNIQYF
>.|TRBJ1-1|TRBV5-1|few
TGCGCCAGCAGAGAGAACATGAACACTGAAGCTTTCTTT
CASRENMNTEAFF
>TRBD2|TRBJ2-5|TRBV7-8|once
TGTGCCAGCAGCCCAGGACTAGCGGGGGTGTTAGAGACCCAGTACTTC
CASSPGLAGVLETQYF
>.|TRBJ2-5|TRBV6-1|.
TGTGCCAGCAGTGGGGGGAGTGGGCCCCAAGAGACCCAGTACTTC
CASSGGSGPQETQYF
>.|TRBJ1-6|TRBV12-3/TRBV12-4|.
TGTGCCAGCAGTCCAGCGGGGGATTCACCCCTCCACTTT
CASSPAGDSPLHF
>.|TRBJ2-7|TRBV28|.
TGTGCCAGCAGTTTCCTCCAGAAGTACGAGCAGTACTTC
CASSFLQKYEQYF
>.|TRBJ2-1|TRBV7-8|.
TGTGCCAGCAGTCAGGGCGGGGTTGAGCAGTTCTTC
CASSQGGVEQFF
>.|TRBJ2-7|TRBV7-2|.
TGTGCCAGCAGCTCCTCCGTTCACGAGCAGTACTTC
CASSSSVHEQYF
>.|TRBJ1-2|TRBV7-8|few
TGTGCCAGCAGGGCAGCGACCTCAGGGGTAGAGAATCACTATGGCTACACCTTC
CASRAATSGVENHYGYTF
>TRBD2|TRBJ2-1|TRBV14|.
TGTGCCAGCAGCCAACCCCGGACTAGCGGCTATTACAATGAGCAGTTCTTC
CASSQPRTSGYYNEQFF
>.|TRBJ1-1|TRBV14|few
TGTGCCAGCAGCCAAGAGTATCCCTCATCTGAAGCTTTCTTT
CASSQEYPSSEAFF
>.|TRBJ1-2|TRBV12-3/TRBV12-4|many
TGTGCCAGCAGAATCTCTACAAGGTCGGGCTACACCTTC
CASRISTRSGYTF
>.|TRBJ1-5|TRBV9|few
TGTGCCAGCAGCGCTGGAGGGGGAAGCAATCAGCCCCAGCATTTT
CASSAGGGSNQPQHF
>TRBD2|TRBJ2-3|TRBV7-2|.
TGTGCCAGCAGCTTTAGCGGGCGGAGCCGCACAGATACGCAGTATTTT
CASSFSGRSRTDTQYF
>.|TRBJ1-2|TRBV5-6|.
TGTGCCAGCAGCTTGTCCAGAGAACGCTCCTCGGTCCGCTACACCTTC
CASSLSRERSSVRYTF
>TRBD2|TRBJ2-7|TRBV6-2/TRBV6-3|many
TGTGCCAGCAGTTACCGGATAGCGGGAGGAACCTACGAGCAGTACTTC
CASSYRIAGGTYEQYF
>.|TRBJ1-2|TRBV5-1|.
TGCGCCAGCAGCGGATCAGACAGTGTCGTCCGCTACACCTTC
CASSGSDSVVRYTF
>.|TRBJ2-1|TRBV20-1|many
TGCAGACCGGGACTGGGTTACAATGAGCAGTTCTTC
CRPGLGYNEQFF
>TRBD1|TRBJ2-5|TRBV5-1|.
TGCGCCAGCAGCTCCCGAGGGGACAGGGAAGAGACCCAGTACTTC
CASSSRGDREETQYF
>.|TRBJ1-5|TRBV10-3|.
TGTGCCATCAGTGAGAGGGGGGTCTCTCAGCCCCAGCATTTT
CAISERGVSQPQHF
>.|TRBJ1-1|TRBV5-4|.
TGTGCCAGCAGCGGCGACAGATGGAACACTGAAGCTTTCTTT
CASSGDRWNTEAFF
>.|TRBJ1-1|TRBV20-1|.
TGCAATGCCCTGAAAGACAGCCCGAACACTGAAGCTTTCTTT
CNALKDSPNTEAFF
>.|TRBJ2-2|TRBV19|few
TGTGCCAGTAGCAGGGATAGCACCGGGGAGCTGTTTTTT
CASSRDSTGELFF
>.|TRBJ2-7|TRBV11-1|many
TGTGCCAGCAGCTTACGTGGGAGTTACAGCTCCTACGAGCAGTACTTC
CASSLRGSYSSYEQYF
>TRBD2|TRBJ2-7|TRBV6-1|many
TGTGCCAGGGACCTCCGAGCGGGAGAAAACGAGCAGTACTTC
CARDLRAGENEQYF
>TRBD1|TRBJ1-2|TRBV2|many
TGTGCCAGCAGCGGGACAGGAGCTAACTATGGCTACACCTTC
CASSGTGANYGYTF
>TRBD2|TRBJ2-1|TRBV9|.
TGTGCCAGCAGCTTTAAGGGACTAGCGGACCAGCAGTTCTTC
CASSFKGLADQQFF
>TRBD2|TRBJ2-5|TRBV20-1|.
TGCAGTGCTGACCCACTAGCGGGGAGCCAAGAGACCCAGTACTTC
CSADPLAGSQETQYF
>.|TRBJ1-1|TRBV27|.
TGTGCCAGCGGGGGGGGAGGGGCCGGGAAAGCTTTCTTT
CASGGGGAGKAFF
>.|TRBJ2-7|TRBV5-1|few
TGCGCCAGCAGCTGGGGATGGGATGCGGGAATGTACGAGCAGTACTTC
CASSWGWDAGMYEQYF
>.|TRBJ1-2|TRBV4-1|few
TGCGCCAGCAGCCAAGTTGGGTCAGGGGTTAGCTATGGCTACACCTTC
CASSQVGSGVSYGYTF
>TRBD1|TRBJ1-5|TRBV18|many
TGTGCCAGCTCACCCGAGACAGGGGGGAGACGGCCCCAGCATTTT
CASSPETGGRRPQHF
>.|TRBJ2-5|TRBV18|.
TGTGCCAGCTCACCCCTGGGCTCTGCCACTTCGGAGACCCAGTACTTC
CASSPLGSATSETQYF
>.|TRBJ1-5|TRBV12-3/TRBV12-4|.
TGTGCCAGCAGTTGGACACCATCGCAGCCCCAGCATTTT
CASSWTPSQPQHF
>.|TRBJ2-7|TRBV6-1|many
TGTGCCAGCAGCAACTACCCCACGTTCGGGAGCTCCTACGAGCAGTACTTC
CASSNYPTFGSSYEQYF
>.|TRBJ2-5|TRBV7-2|many
TGTGCCAGCAGCGCGGAGGGGGGACTCCGTCAAGAGACCCAGTACTTC
CASSAEGGLRQETQYF
>TRBD2|TRBJ2-1|TRBV20-1|many
TGCAGTGCTAGCTACGCGGGAGACAGCAATGAGCAGTTCTTC
CSASYAGDSNEQFF
>TRBD1|TRBJ2-5|TRBV7-2|many
TGTGCCAGCAGCTGGAGAGGACAGGGGGAAGAGACCCAGTACTTC
CASSWRGQGEETQYF
>.|TRBJ1-2|TRBV28|.
TGTGCCAGCAGTTTTCTTGCAGGCTACACCTTC
CASSFLAGYTF
>.|TRBJ1-1|TRBV12-3/TRBV12-4|many
TGTGCCAGCAGTTTTTGGGGGCTAGGCACTGAAGCTTTCTTT
CASSFWGLGTEAFF
>TRBD2|TRBJ2-1|TRBV18|few
TGTGCCAGCTCTCCCCGGGAAGCGGGAGCCTACAATGAGCAGTTCTTC
CASSPREAGAYNEQFF
>.|TRBJ2-7|TRBV6-2/TRBV6-3|.
TGTGCCAGCAGTAGGAGTGGTTTCGAGCAGTACTTC
CASSRSGFEQYF
>.|TRBJ2-1|TRBV9|.
TGTGCCAGCAGCGTAGGGGGGAACCCCAATGAGCAGTTCTTC
CASSVGGNPNEQFF